These 26 T cell receptor beta chains originate from one sample sequenced in a study of early T cells in non-severe SARS-CoV-2 infection. From the 5' RACE reads, TCRdb called clonotypes with MiXCR, one entry per CDR3 protein. The data show 100,000 to 150,000 distinct CDR3 sequences, under 15% seen once. Material for sequencing was whole blood. The receptor source for this set is an adult who was a healthcare worker with PCR-confirmed SARS-CoV-2 infection or an uninfected control (not recorded which).

The rearrangement links TRBV20-1 to TRBJ1-1; D is perhaps TRBD1 (5 bases). Germline CDR1 reads DFQATT; CDR2 reads SNEGSKA (reference sequence). CDR3 length: 13 residues. The germline V and J ends were trimmed by 3 bases and 5 bases, with 13 bases remaining between them. The CDR3 region has the DNA TGCAGTGCTAGCCAGGGCGTCGAGACTGAAGCTTTCTTT. Protein: CSASQGVETEAFF.

This chain uses TRBV20-1 with TRBJ2-1; 7 nucleotides agree with TRBD2. The CDR3 runs 16 residues. Trimming removed 5 bases from V and 0 bases from J; junction bases left unmatched: 10. Germline CDR1 reads DFQATT; CDR2 reads SNEGSKA (reference sequence). The CDR3 coding sequence is TGCAGTGCTTACCCGGGGGGTCCAGGCTCCTACAATGAGCAGTTCTTC. Protein product: CSAYPGGPGSYNEQFF.

The rearrangement joins TRBV10-2 to TRBJ1-2; D is undetermined. The CDR3 is 13 residues long. The V end lost 2 bases, the J end lost 4 bases, and 8 bases lay between the germline ends. CDR1 and CDR2 from the germline V gene are WSHSY and SAAADI. The CDR3 DNA reads as TGCGCCAGCAGTGAGCAGACCCTCTATGGCTACACCTTC. This translates into CASSEQTLYGYTF.

This chain joins TRBV4-1 and TRBJ1-2; D is uncertain. The CDR3 covers 14 residues. The V gene lost 0 bases and the J gene lost 4 bases, with 9 bases spanning the gap. Germline V lookup: CDR1 MGHRA, CDR2 YSYEKL. CDR3 residues: CASSQDPVGYGYTF. The CDR3 bases are TGCGCCAGCAGCCAAGATCCAGTTGGCTATGGCTACACCTTC.

This clonotype was seen a few times. The chain uses TRBV29-1 and TRBJ2-1; D is undetermined. CDR1 and CDR2 from the germline V gene are SQVTM and ANQGSEA. V lost 4 bases and J 4 bases, leaving 5 bases between the germline ends. The CDR3 is made up of 11 amino acids. As DNA, the CDR3 is TGCAGCGTTGGTAATTACAATGAGCAGTTCTTC. As protein: CSVGNYNEQFF.

This chain joins TRBV18 and TRBJ2-6; 9 positions match TRBD1. CDR1 is KGHSH and CDR2 is LQKENI in the germline V gene. The V and J ends lost 6 bases and 4 bases, in that order; junction bases with no gene match: 10. The CDR3 is made up of 17 amino acids. In DNA form, the CDR3 reads TGTGCCAGCTCGGGACAGGGAGGAATCGGAGGGGCCAACGTCCTGACTTTC. Its protein product is CASSGQGGIGGANVLTF.

This clonotype was seen a handful of times. The chain carries TRBV10-2 and TRBJ2-1, with D possibly matching TRBD1 (6 bases). The CDR3 loop spans 13 amino acids. From germline, CDR1 is WSHSY and CDR2 SAAADI. Trimming removed 1 base from V and 9 bases from J, with 10 bases in between. The CDR3 is CASSELGGGEQFF. DNA for the CDR3: TGCGCCAGCAGTGAGTTAGGGGGTGGTGAGCAGTTCTTC.

This chain links TRBV20-1 with TRBJ1-1; D may be TRBD1 (5 bases). Germline CDR1 and CDR2: DFQATT and SNEGSKA (reference sequence). The CDR3 is 14 amino acids. V was shortened by 8 bases and J by 2 bases, with 18 bases between the two germline ends. Here the CDR3 reads CSPLGRDPNTEAFF. In DNA, the CDR3 is TGCAGTCCCCTAGGGCGGGACCCAAACACTGAAGCTTTCTTT.

The table lists this clonotype with a few counts. The gene calls are TRBV5-4 and TRBJ2-3; tentatively, D is TRBD2 (7 bases). Trimming removed 1 base at V and 1 base at J, with 10 bases between. The CDR3 extends over 15 amino acids. Germline CDR1 and CDR2: SGHNT and YYREEE (reference sequence). The chain's CDR3 is CASSLSGGGTDTQYF. The CDR3 DNA reads as TGTGCCAGCAGCTTGTCGGGGGGCGGCACAGATACGCAGTATTTT. The full variable domain, completed using reference TRBV5-4 and TRBJ2-3, is ETGVTQSPTHLIKTRGQQVTLRCSSQSGHNTVSWYQQALGQGPQFIFQYYREEENGRGNFPPRFSGLQFPNYSSELNVNALELDDSALYLCASSLSGGGTDTQYFGPGTRLTVL.

This clonotype was seen a few times. V and J are TRBV7-6 and TRBJ1-6, with D possibly being TRBD1 (6 bases). Germline V gene sequence: CDR1 SGHVS, CDR2 FNYEAQ. The CDR3 has 15 amino acids. V dropped 5 bases and J dropped 9 bases, with 17 bases sitting between them. CDR3 protein: CASSPASGGSSPLHF. Written as DNA, the CDR3 is TGTGCCAGCAGCCCCGCGTCGGGGGGCAGTTCACCCCTCCACTTT.

The chain recombines TRBV4-1 with TRBJ1-1; the D is unclear. Germline CDR1 MGHRA, CDR2 YSYEKL. V was pared by 2 bases and J by 1 base, with 17 bases between. CDR3 length: 17 residues. This CDR3 reads CASSQPQMYYENTEAFF. The DNA of the CDR3 is TGCGCCAGCAGCCAACCACAAATGTACTACGAGAACACTGAAGCTTTCTTT.

This clonotype showed up just a few times. The V call is TRBV28, the J call TRBJ2-5; D remains ambiguous. The CDR3 sequence is 12 residues long. Trimming took off 2 bases at V and 7 bases at J, with 8 bases between the two ends. From germline, CDR1 is MDHEN and CDR2 SYDVKM. CDR3 sequence: CASSLIDGTQYF. The CDR3 DNA sequence: TGTGCCAGCAGTTTAATCGACGGGACCCAGTACTTC. The variable domain in full, with the rest retrieved from reference TRBV28 and TRBJ2-5, is DVKVTQSSRYLVKRTGEKVFLECVQDMDHENMFWYRQDPGLGLRLIYFSYDVKMKEKGDIPEGYSVSREKKERFSLILESASTNQTSMYLCASSLIDGTQYFGPGTRLLVL.

This clonotype was observed a handful of times. As DNA, the CDR3 is TGCAGTGCTAGTTTAGCGGGGGGTTACAATGAGCAGTTCTTC. It translates to CSASLAGGYNEQFF. The genes are TRBV20-1 and TRBJ2-1; TRBD2 aligns across 10 bases. Germline trimming cut 3 bases from V and 4 bases from J; bases unmatched to any gene: 3. CDR1 and CDR2 (germline): DFQATT, SNEGSKA (reference sequence). This CDR3 comprises 14 residues.

This rearrangement joins TRBV6-2 or TRBV6-3 to TRBJ1-1; D is undetermined. Looked up from germline, CDR1 is MNHEY and CDR2 is SVGEGT. The CDR3 runs 11 residues. V gave up 5 bases and J gave up 8 bases, with 9 bases separating them. CDR3 in DNA: TGTGCCAGCAGTAGACCGTTCGAAGCTTTCTTT. Its protein is CASSRPFEAFF.

The chain links TRBV12-3 or TRBV12-4 to TRBJ1-1; D unresolved. The CDR3 totals 13 residues. Trimming took off 5 bases at V and 3 bases at J, with 10 bases between the two ends. For the CDR3, the DNA is TGTGCCAGCAGTCCGACCCCTCACACTGAAGCTTTCTTT. Its translation: CASSPTPHTEAFF.

This clonotype came up a few times. V and J are TRBV5-1 and TRBJ1-1, with a weak D call TRBD1 (6 bases). V was shortened by 1 base and J by 1 base, with 11 bases between the two germline ends. This CDR3 spans 15 amino acids. Germline V gives CDR1 SGHRS, CDR2 YFSETQ. The DNA of the CDR3 is TGCGCCAGCAGCTTGCGGGGGGGCGCGAACACTGAAGCTTTCTTT. Translating gives CASSLRGGANTEAFF.

This clonotype showed up just a few times. This rearrangement joins TRBV3-1 to TRBJ2-6, with D perhaps TRBD1 or TRBD2 (5 bases each). Trimming stripped 4 bases from V and 0 bases from J, with 10 bases between. The CDR3 contains 16 residues. Germline-derived CDR1 and CDR2 are LGHDT and YNNKEL (reference sequence). The CDR3 spells CASSPWDRSGANVLTF. Here the CDR3 DNA reads TGTGCCAGCAGCCCCTGGGACCGCTCTGGGGCCAACGTCCTGACTTTC.

This clonotype was observed a handful of times. This chain joins TRBV20-1 and TRBJ2-7; the D gene is possibly TRBD2 (6 bases). Germline assignment: CDR1 DFQATT and CDR2 SNEGSKA (reference sequence). V lost 3 bases and J 2 bases, leaving 11 bases between the germline ends. CDR3 size: 13 residues. CDR3 amino acids: CSASPTSTYEQYF. CDR3 sequence (DNA): TGCAGTGCTAGTCCGACTAGTACCTACGAGCAGTACTTC.

This clonotype was detected a few times. This sequence joins TRBV12-3 or TRBV12-4 and TRBJ2-5; either TRBD1 or TRBD2 may supply D (5 bases each). The CDR3 contains 14 residues. Trimming shortened V by 3 bases and J by 5 bases, and 13 bases separated the two germline ends. The DNA for the CDR3 is TGTGCCAGCAGTTTCGGGACCGCCCGGGAGACCCAGTACTTC. The encoded protein is CASSFGTARETQYF.

A note on this clonotype: One junction end disagrees with the germline gene, perhaps due to a read error. The V and J genes are TRBV5-1 and TRBJ2-7; 7 bases fit TRBD1. The CDR3 spans 14 residues. Germline CDR1 reads SGHRS; CDR2 reads YFSETQ. CDR3 coding DNA: TGCGCCAACAGCTTGGAGACAGGGTACTACGAGCAGTACTTC. Its translation: CANSLETGYYEQYF.

This clonotype appeared many times. V gene TRBV7-8 combines with J gene TRBJ2-1; 10 nucleotides align to TRBD2. Germline CDR1 and CDR2: SGHVS and FQNEAQ. V dropped 1 base and J dropped 6; count of bases not matched to a gene: 6. This CDR3 spans 16 amino acids. CDR3 in amino acids: CASSLEGSGGINEQFF. CDR3 DNA sequence: TGTGCCAGCAGCTTAGAGGGTAGCGGGGGGATCAATGAGCAGTTCTTC.

In this sample, this clonotype turned up a few times. V gene TRBV4-1 combines with J gene TRBJ1-2; a possible D gene is TRBD1 (6 bases). With 1 base removed from V and 3 bases from J, the gap between germline ends came to 21 bases. The CDR3 covers 18 residues. Germline V gives CDR1 MGHRA, CDR2 YSYEKL. CDR3 sequence reads: CASSQVGSGRGADYGYTF. Written as DNA, the CDR3 is TGCGCCAGCAGCCAAGTGGGCTCGGGCAGGGGCGCAGACTATGGCTACACCTTC.

This clonotype was found a few times. The rearrangement links TRBV6-6 to TRBJ2-6, with TRBD1 matching over 7 bases. Losses at the gene ends were 0 bases for V and 0 bases for J; bases not matched to a gene: 11. CDR3 size: 20 residues. The germline V gene encodes CDR1 MNHNY and CDR2 SVGAGI (reference sequence). Here the CDR3 reads CASSYSTRGRGGSGANVLTF. CDR3 nucleotides: TGTGCCAGCAGTTACTCAACTAGGGGGCGAGGAGGCTCTGGGGCCAACGTCCTGACTTTC.

On this clonotype: This may arise from a read error, as a much more abundant clone is one base away. The chain recombines TRBV7-6 with TRBJ2-1; 10 nucleotides agree with TRBD2. Germline-derived CDR1 and CDR2 are SGHVS and FNYEAQ. There are 15 residues in the CDR3. V lost 3 bases, J lost 5 bases, and 4 bases stayed unmatched. This chain's CDR3 is CASSLGLARNNEQFF. As DNA, the CDR3 is TGTGCCAGCAGCTTGGGACTAGCGAGGAACAATGAGCAGTTCTTC.

There are a few counts of this clonotype. V gene TRBV7-2 combines with J gene TRBJ1-1; perhaps TRBD1 as D (5 bases). V was shortened by 5 bases and J by 3 bases, with 16 bases between the two germline ends. This CDR3 has 15 residues. Germline V CDR1 and CDR2: SGHTA, FQGNSA. CDR3 amino acids: CASSRLQGIHTEAFF. The CDR3 DNA reads TGTGCCAGCAGCAGACTTCAGGGTATCCACACTGAAGCTTTCTTT.

This clonotype has a handful of counts. The chain is built from TRBV29-1 and TRBJ2-7, with TRBD1 matching 9 bases. The germline V gene encodes CDR1 SQVTM and CDR2 ANQGSEA. The CDR3 covers 12 residues. V lost 5 bases to trimming and J lost 5 bases; unmatched junction nucleotides: 4. The CDR3 sequence: CSVRDRVDEQYF. The CDR3 DNA follows: TGCAGCGTTCGGGACAGGGTTGACGAGCAGTACTTC.